This is a list of T cell receptor beta chains from one sample in a study of OX40 agonist ivuxolimab in advanced cancers. Sequenced by immunoSEQ multiplex PCR; TCRdb stores in-frame clones only, minus some. Of tens of thousands of clones listed, about four fifths are singletons. Material: CD4+ or CD8+ T cells sorted from blood, obtained in a trial of the OX40 agonist ivuxolimab. The receptors here all came from an adult with an advanced solid tumor such as melanoma, head and neck, liver or kidney cancer. Each CDR3 is given with its conserved first and last residue. A D gene is named only where the DNA matches it firmly. Expanded clones are given a class, and other clones once, few, many or no size at all.

clone size | J gene | V gene | D gene | CDR3 DNA | CDR3 protein
- | TRBJ1-1 | TRBV6-6 | TRBD1 | TGTGCCAGCAGTTTTACAGGGGACACTGAAGCTTTCTTT | CASSFTGDTEAFF
- | TRBJ1-1 | TRBV7-2 | - | TGTGCCAGCAGCCCTGGAATCAACACTGAAGCTTTCTTT | CASSPGINTEAFF
- | TRBJ2-2 | TRBV12-5 | - | TGTGCTAGTGCCTTGGGAGGTCCGAACACCGGGGAGCTGTTTTTT | CASALGGPNTGELFF
- | TRBJ1-2 | TRBV2 | - | TGTGCCAGCATAACCGATTCTTTAGGCTATGGCTACACCTTC | CASITDSLGYGYTF
- | TRBJ2-3 | TRBV25-1 | - | TGTGCCAGCAGTCTGTCCAACAGACCCACAGATACGCAGTATTTT | CASSLSNRPTDTQYF
once | TRBJ1-1 | TRBV5-6 | - | TGTGCCAGCAGCTTGGGAGGAGCCAACACTGAAGCTTTCTTT | CASSLGGANTEAFF
- | TRBJ1-4 | TRBV7-9 | - | TGTGCCAGCATCGCCAGCCTAGGTGAAAAACTGTTTTTT | CASIASLGEKLFF
- | TRBJ2-2 | TRBV5-1 | TRBD1 | TGCGCCAGCAGCTTATATGGGCATGGGGACAGGGGAAACACCGGGGAGCTGTTTTTT | CASSLYGHGDRGNTGELFF
- | TRBJ2-3 | TRBV5-1 | TRBD1 | TGCGCCAGCAGCTGGACAGGGTATACGACAGATACGCAGTATTTT | CASSWTGYTTDTQYF
- | TRBJ2-2 | TRBV9 | - | TGTGCCAGCAGCGCCGGTGGGCGGGTGCTTGCGGGGGAGCTGTTTTTT | CASSAGGRVLAGELFF
- | TRBJ1-6 | TRBV19 | - | TGTGCCAGTAGAGGCAGGGACAACTCACCCCCCCACTTT | CASRGRDNSPPHF